This TCR beta chain was retrieved from a study of T cell responses to AZD1222 COVID-19 vaccine. Study results and caveats: The study found Spike-specific TCR breadth and depth rose after two AZD1222 doses. No day 14 peak samples; only post-peak repertoires were characterized.

Germline CDR1 is SGHRS and CDR2 is YFSETQ. The CDR3 extends over 15 amino acids. V was pared by 4 bases and J by 4 bases, with 8 bases of the junction left unmatched. Points on this clone: Its antigen is unknown.

Produced via immunoSEQ multiplex PCR; TCRdb's table is partial and in-frame only. The table includes approximately 140,000 clones, 70% to 90% detected once. Sequencing was performed on peripheral blood, taken on day 0 of AZD1222 vaccination. This TCR derives from an adult in good health. The V call is TRBV5-1, the J call TRBJ2-7; 10 bases match TRBD1. The CDR3 DNA follows: TGCGCCAGCAGCCGGACGACAGGGGGCTTGTACGAGCAGTACTTC. Translation gives CASSRTTGGLYEQYF.